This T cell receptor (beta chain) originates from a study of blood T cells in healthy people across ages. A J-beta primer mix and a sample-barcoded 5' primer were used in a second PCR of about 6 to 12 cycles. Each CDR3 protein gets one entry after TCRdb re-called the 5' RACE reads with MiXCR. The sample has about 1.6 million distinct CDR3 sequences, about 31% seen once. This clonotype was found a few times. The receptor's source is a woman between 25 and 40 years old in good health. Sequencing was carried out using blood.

Here the CDR3 DNA reads TGTGCCAGCACCCGACTAGCGGGGCCCCCTCGTCGCACAGATACGCAGTATTTT. The encoded protein is CASTRLAGPPRRTDTQYF. This chain connects TRBV6-1 to TRBJ2-3; TRBD2 matches 11 bases. This CDR3 is 18 amino acids long. Losses at the gene ends were 7 bases for V and 1 base for J; bases not matched to a gene: 13. The germline gives CDR1 MNHNS, CDR2 SASEGT.